The 6 T cell receptor beta chains reported below all come from one sample, sequenced in a study of blood T cell repertoires in COVID-19. The assay was immunoSEQ multiplex PCR, and TCRdb's table has in-frame clones only and misses some. The sample includes roughly 300,000 clones, 70% to 85% of them seen just once. Sample: peripheral blood. These receptors came from a human donor with COVID-19, enrolled during active disease. The donor label of this sample is uncertain.

This clone turned up a few times. V is TRBV3-1 (or the pseudogene TRBV3-2) and J is TRBJ2-1, with 12 bases matching TRBD2. The V gene's germline CDR1 is LGHDT and CDR2 YNNKEL (reference sequence). Germline trimming cut 6 bases from V and 1 base from J; bases unmatched to any gene: 1. This CDR3 has 15 residues. In DNA, the CDR3 is TGTGCCAGCAGGACTAGCGGGAGATCCTACAATGAGCAGTTCTTC. Its protein product is CASRTSGRSYNEQFF.

The rearrangement joins TRBV7-2 to TRBJ1-2, with 7 bases identical to TRBD1. V was pared by 5 bases and J by 4 bases, with 13 bases of the junction left unmatched. This CDR3 has 16 residues. In germline, CDR1 is SGHTA, CDR2 FQGNSA. The DNA for the CDR3 is TGTGCCAGCAGCCTCTTGCCGGGGACAGACCGCTATGGCTACACCTTC. Its protein is CASSLLPGTDRYGYTF. The complete variable domain, with remaining parts taken from reference TRBV7-2 and TRBJ1-2, reads GAGVSQSPSNKVTEKGKDVELRCDPISGHTALYWYRQSLGQGLEFLIYFQGNSAPDKSGLPSDRFSAERTGGSVSTLTIQRTQQEDSAVYLCASSLLPGTDRYGYTFGSGTRLTVV.

In its sample, this clone was seen a few times. V is TRBV29-1 and J is TRBJ2-1, with 12 bases fitting TRBD2. The ends lost 5 bases at V and 4 bases at J; junction bases unmatched: 9. Germline CDR1 SQVTM, CDR2 ANQGSEA. The CDR3 length is 16 residues. The CDR3 sequence is CSVTGLAGLRYNEQFF. Written as DNA, the CDR3 is TGCAGCGTTACCGGACTAGCGGGATTAAGGTACAATGAGCAGTTCTTC.

This clone has just one count. The CDR3 here is CASSRQGIAQYF. In nucleotides, the CDR3 is TGTGCCAGCAGCCGACAGGGAATTGCCCAGTACTTC. The chain joins TRBV6-5 to TRBJ2-5; TRBD1 matches 7 bases. The CDR3 sequence is 12 residues long. The V gene end was trimmed by 6 bases and the J gene end by 9 bases; junction bases not matched to a gene: 7. CDR1 and CDR2 (germline): MNHEY, SVGAGI.

The genes are TRBV19 and TRBJ1-1; a weak D match, TRBD1 (5 bases). The germline CDR1 and CDR2 sequences are LNHDA and SQIVND (reference sequence). The CDR3 spans 13 residues. Between the trimmed V and J ends, which lost 3 bases and 4 bases, there was a span of 9 bases. CDR3 sequence: CASSILQGTEAFF. In nucleotides, the CDR3 is TGTGCCAGTAGTATTCTGCAGGGCACTGAAGCTTTCTTT. Full variable domain (outside the CDR3, taken from reference TRBV19 and TRBJ1-1): DGGITQSPKYLFRKEGQNVTLSCEQNLNHDAMYWYRQDPGQGLRLIYYSQIVNDFQKGDIAEGYSVSREKKESFPLTVTSAQKNPTAFYLCASSILQGTEAFFGQGTRLTVV.

The chain joins TRBV19 to TRBJ1-4; 8 nucleotides align to TRBD1. V was clipped by 5 bases and J by 10 bases; unmatched bases: 12. The germline V gene has CDR1 LNHDA and CDR2 SQIVND (reference sequence). The CDR3 extends over 15 amino acids. Here the CDR3 reads CASSGQGASEVKLFF. The DNA for the CDR3 is TGTGCCAGTAGTGGCCAGGGGGCGTCAGAGGTAAAACTGTTTTTT.